These 30 T cell receptor beta chains were all obtained from the same sample, sequenced in a study of Ad26.COV2.S vaccination and SARS-CoV-2 variants. Treatment denoted: about 20 received Ad26.COV2.S at low or high dose, single or two shots; roughly 5 received placebo; per-sample allocation not given. Material that was analyzed had been drawn on day 63 after the first vaccine or placebo injection. The protocol was immunoSEQ multiplex PCR, while the TCRdb copy is restricted to in-frame clones and leaves out a portion. Of fewer than 900,000 clones listed, 89% were seen once; the top ten hold nearly 1.5%. This specimen was peripheral blood, taken in a trial of Ad26.COV2.S vaccine versus placebo. These receptors all stem from a person between 18 and 65 years old who received the Ad26.COV2.S COVID-19 vaccine or a placebo.

The V gene is TRBV4-1, the J gene TRBJ2-2; TRBD1 matches 8 bases. After removal of 6 bases from V and 5 bases from J, the junction contained 8 bases not matched to a gene. Germline CDR1 MGHRA, CDR2 YSYEKL. The CDR3 totals 15 residues. Here the CDR3 DNA reads TGCGCCAGCAGTCCGACAGGGGTTGTGACCGGGGAGCTGTTTTTT. This encodes CASSPTGVVTGELFF.

The rearrangement uses TRBV13 and TRBJ1-1, with D hard to call. The CDR3 is 12 amino acids. Trimming pared 0 bases from V and 8 bases from J, leaving 7 bases between. From germline, CDR1 is PRHDT and CDR2 FYEKMQ (reference sequence). The CDR3 protein is CASSLGTYEAFF. CDR3 nucleotides: TGTGCCAGCAGCTTAGGGACCTACGAAGCTTTCTTT.

The chain uses TRBV20-1 and TRBJ2-3; no reliable D call. CDR1 and CDR2 from the germline V gene are DFQATT and SNEGSKA (reference sequence). This CDR3 comprises 12 residues. V was trimmed by 3 bases and J by 6 bases, leaving 10 bases between them. The CDR3 nucleotides read TGCAGTGCTAGTCATGTGGAGGATACGCAGTATTTT. It codes for CSASHVEDTQYF.

This chain connects TRBV5-6 to TRBJ2-7; D call uncertain. The germline V gene has CDR1 SGHDT and CDR2 YYEEEE. Trimming stripped 5 bases from V and 3 bases from J, with 9 bases between. There are 12 residues in the CDR3. The CDR3 reads CASSYMRYEQYF. CDR3 sequence (DNA): TGTGCCAGCAGTTACATGCGCTACGAGCAGTACTTC.

The chain carries TRBV24-1 and TRBJ1-1; the D gene is possibly TRBD1 (6 bases). Trimming pared 10 bases from V and 7 bases from J, leaving 12 bases between. The CDR3 totals 11 residues. Germline V gives CDR1 KGHDR, CDR2 SFDVKD. In DNA form, the CDR3 reads TGTGCCACGTCACAGGGTTTTGAAGCTTTCTTT. This gives the protein CATSQGFEAFF.

This chain links TRBV4-2 with TRBJ2-2; D may be TRBD2 (6 bases). CDR3 length equals 17 residues. V was shortened by 2 bases and J by 6 bases, with 19 bases between the two germline ends. The germline V gene has CDR1 LGHNA and CDR2 YNFKEQ. The CDR3 sequence: CASSQFRDLGVAGELFF. Written as DNA, the CDR3 is TGTGCCAGCAGCCAATTCCGGGACTTGGGGGTGGCCGGGGAGCTGTTTTTT.

The gene calls are TRBV19 and TRBJ2-5, with TRBD2 matching 9 bases. This CDR3 has 15 amino acids. CDR1 and CDR2 (germline): LNHDA, SQIVND (reference sequence). The J segment lost 5 bases and the V segment lost 2 bases, leaving 6 bases of the junction unmatched. CDR3 sequence (DNA): TGTGCCAGTAGTATAATTAGCGGGAGTGGTGAGACCCAGTACTTC. As protein: CASSIISGSGETQYF.

The gene calls are TRBV3-1 (or the pseudogene TRBV3-2) and TRBJ2-1; 10 nucleotides match TRBD2. The length of the CDR3 is 15 residues. Trimming cost V 2 bases and J 6 bases; bases outside gene matches: 4. CDR1 is LGHDT, CDR2 YNNKEL, per germline (reference sequence). Here the CDR3 DNA reads TGTGCCAGCAGCCAAAGCGGGAGGGCCTTCAATGAGCAGTTCTTC. Translated: CASSQSGRAFNEQFF.

This rearrangement joins TRBV12-3 or TRBV12-4 to TRBJ1-5; D gene uncertain. CDR3 size: 12 residues. V lost 4 bases and J 9 bases, leaving 10 bases between the germline ends. As DNA, the CDR3 is TGTGCCAGCAGTTACGACATTCGGCCCCAGCATTTT. This sequence encodes CASSYDIRPQHF.

The V call is TRBV6-5, the J call TRBJ1-4; the D gene is possibly TRBD1 (6 bases). Deletions cut 3 bases from V and 7 bases from J, with 12 bases between. CDR1 and CDR2 (germline): MNHEY, SVGAGI. The CDR3 runs to 14 residues. The CDR3 here is CASSYQQGVEKLFF. In DNA, the CDR3 is TGTGCCAGCAGTTATCAACAGGGAGTTGAAAAACTGTTTTTT.

CDR3 coding DNA: TGTGCCAGCAGCGACTCCTCAGGGTTGTTTTTT. It translates to CASSDSSGLFF. The rearrangement uses TRBV9 and TRBJ1-4, with D perhaps TRBD1 (5 bases). The CDR3 is 11 amino acids. V was shortened by 3 bases and J by 15 bases, with 12 bases between the two germline ends. CDR1 SGDLS and CDR2 YYNGEE come from the germline V gene.

The chain has TRBV27 and TRBJ1-1; D may be TRBD1 (5 bases). The CDR3 is 13 amino acids. Trimming took off 6 bases at V and 0 bases at J, with 8 bases between the two ends. CDR1 and CDR2 from the germline V gene are MNHEY and SMNVEV (reference sequence). CDR3 in DNA: TGTGCCAGCAGGCAGGGCTTGAACACTGAAGCTTTCTTT. Amino acids: CASRQGLNTEAFF.

This clone was counted a single time. This chain links TRBV6-6 with TRBJ1-5; D ambiguous. Germline CDR1 is MNHNY and CDR2 is SVGAGI (reference sequence). The CDR3 covers 12 residues. V was shortened by 6 bases and J by 2 bases, with 5 bases between the two germline ends. For the CDR3, the DNA is TGTGCCAGCAGGGAAGGCAATCAGCCCCAGCATTTT. Translating it yields CASREGNQPQHF.

The genes are TRBV5-5 and TRBJ2-2; 9 bases map to TRBD1. The trim removed 6 bases at V and 1 base at J, leaving 4 bases unmatched. The germline V gene encodes CDR1 SGHKS and CDR2 YYEKEE (reference sequence). This CDR3 has 15 amino acids. CDR3 loop: CASIPDRGNTGELFF. The CDR3 nucleotides read TGTGCCAGCATACCGGACAGGGGGAACACCGGGGAGCTGTTTTTT. The variable domain in full, completed from reference TRBV5-5 and TRBJ2-2, reads DAGVTQSPTHLIKTRGQQVTLRCSPISGHKSVSWYQQVLGQGPQFIFQYYEKEERGRGNFPDRFSARQFPNYSSELNVNALLLGDSALYLCASIPDRGNTGELFFGEGSRLTVL.

The V gene is TRBV7-3, the J gene TRBJ1-1; D might be TRBD1 (6 bases). This CDR3 region has 13 residues. CDR1 SGHTA and CDR2 FQGTGA come from the germline V gene. The V end lost 5 bases, the J end lost 5 bases, and 12 bases lay between the germline ends. The CDR3 sequence: CASSRTGITEAFF. The CDR3 DNA is TGTGCCAGCAGCCGAACAGGGATTACTGAAGCTTTCTTT.

This chain uses TRBV5-1 with TRBJ2-3; D is unresolved. This CDR3 region has 16 residues. V was shortened by 3 bases and J by 3 bases, with 17 bases between the two germline ends. Germline lookup yields CDR1 SGHRS and CDR2 YFSETQ. CDR3 loop: CASSSSGPGRTDTQYF. CDR3 nucleotides: TGCGCCAGCAGCTCCTCGGGCCCCGGACGGACAGATACGCAGTATTTT.

This chain joins TRBV25-1 and TRBJ1-3; 7 bases are shared with TRBD1. The CDR3 is made up of 15 amino acids. After removal of 6 bases from V and 0 bases from J, the junction contained 5 bases not matched to a gene. The germline V gene encodes CDR1 MGHDK and CDR2 SYGVNS. CDR3: CASSRGGYSGNTIYF. DNA of the CDR3: TGTGCCAGCAGCAGGGGGGGCTACTCTGGAAACACCATATATTTT.

The rearrangement links TRBV7-9 to TRBJ2-7, with a weak D call TRBD2 (5 bases). In germline, CDR1 is SEHNR, CDR2 FQNEAQ (reference sequence). This CDR3 spans 15 amino acids. Trimming took off 7 bases at V and 0 bases at J, with 16 bases between the two ends. The CDR3 spells CASNQTLGGSYEQYF. DNA for the CDR3: TGTGCCAGCAACCAGACCCTCGGAGGCTCCTACGAGCAGTACTTC.

This sequence joins TRBV2 and TRBJ1-5; the D gene is possibly TRBD1 (5 bases). CDR1 is SNHLY, CDR2 FYNNEI, per germline. The V gene lost 0 bases and the J gene lost 1 base, with 19 bases spanning the gap. This CDR3 spans 19 amino acids. The CDR3 nucleotides read TGTGCCAGCAGTGAAGCGCAGGCAGGAAGGTGGGGGAGCAATCAGCCCCAGCATTTT. Its translation: CASSEAQAGRWGSNQPQHF.

The CDR3 sequence: CASSSIRAGEETQYF. The CDR3 bases are TGTGCCAGCAGTAGCATTAGGGCGGGAGAAGAGACCCAGTACTTC. The chain carries TRBV27 and TRBJ2-5; 7 nucleotides line up with TRBD2. In germline, CDR1 is MNHEY, CDR2 SMNVEV (reference sequence). V was clipped by 5 bases and J by 3 bases; unmatched bases: 9. The CDR3 extends over 15 amino acids.

In its sample, this clone was seen a few times. The chain joins TRBV7-6 to TRBJ1-3, with D perhaps TRBD1 (5 bases). Germline CDR1 reads SGHVS; CDR2 reads FNYEAQ. Trimming shortened V by 2 bases and J by 4 bases, and 18 bases separated the two germline ends. CDR3 size: 17 residues. The CDR3 sequence is CASSLTPDSPLGNTIYF. CDR3 DNA sequence: TGTGCCAGCAGCTTAACTCCCGACAGTCCCCTGGGAAACACCATATATTTT.

V and J are TRBV9 and TRBJ2-5, with 13 bases identical to TRBD2. V lost 7 bases to trimming and J lost 2 bases; unmatched junction nucleotides: 14. The CDR3 is made up of 18 amino acids. The V gene's germline CDR1 is SGDLS and CDR2 YYNGEE. The CDR3 DNA sequence: TGTGCCAGCCCTAACTCCCCGGGACTAGCGGGACATCAAGAGACCCAGTACTTC. Encoded protein: CASPNSPGLAGHQETQYF.

The rearrangement links TRBV5-1 to TRBJ2-5, with D unresolved. CDR1 and CDR2 (germline): SGHRS, YFSETQ. The length of the CDR3 is 12 residues. Trimming took 7 bases from V and 5 from J, leaving 12 bases between them. This CDR3 is CASYQFWETQYF. The CDR3 region has the DNA TGCGCCAGCTACCAGTTTTGGGAGACCCAGTACTTC.

Written as DNA, the CDR3 is TGTGCCAGCAGTGATGGGATCCACGGCACCCTCCACTTT. Translated: CASSDGIHGTLHF. The chain uses TRBV25-1 and TRBJ1-6, with D unclear. This CDR3 region has 13 residues. V lost 3 bases and J 14 bases, leaving 14 bases between the germline ends. CDR1 is MGHDK and CDR2 is SYGVNS in the germline V gene.

The chain links TRBV5-1 to TRBJ2-7, with a possible D match to TRBD1 (6 bases). The CDR3 has 11 amino acids. The V and J ends lost 2 bases and 8 bases respectively, with 8 bases between them. CDR1 SGHRS and CDR2 YFSETQ come from the germline V gene. For the CDR3, the DNA is TGCGCCAGCAGCTTACAGGGACAGCAGTACTTC. Translated: CASSLQGQQYF.

J is TRBJ2-5 and V is TRBV5-1; the match to TRBD1 covers 8 bases. The germline gives CDR1 SGHRS, CDR2 YFSETQ. Losses at the gene ends were 4 bases for V and 3 bases for J; bases not matched to a gene: 8. The CDR3 covers 15 residues. The DNA of the CDR3 is TGCGCCAGCAGCGATGGATTGACAGGGGAAGAGACCCAGTACTTC. Its translation is CASSDGLTGEETQYF.

The rearrangement uses TRBV18 and TRBJ2-3; weak D call: TRBD2 (5 bases). The V and J ends lost 5 bases and 3 bases respectively, with 27 bases between them. Germline values: CDR1 KGHSH, CDR2 LQKENI. CDR3 length: 19 amino acids. The CDR3 bases are TGTGCCAGCTCAACCGTCGGACGAGAAGGAGGCGCCGGGACAGATACGCAGTATTTT. This codes for CASSTVGREGGAGTDTQYF.

Details on this clone: The sample contains more than one DNA sequence encoding this CDR3. V and J are TRBV19 and TRBJ2-2; the D is unclear. The germline V gene encodes CDR1 LNHDA and CDR2 SQIVND (reference sequence). V lost 7 bases and J 5 bases, leaving 8 bases between the germline ends. The CDR3 length is 12 residues. CDR3 sequence: CASKINTGELFF. DNA of the CDR3: TGTGCCAGTAAGATAAATACCGGGGAGCTGTTTTTT.

The chain recombines TRBV6-5 with TRBJ1-3; D is uncertain. The CDR3 has 11 residues. With 2 bases removed from V and 8 bases from J, the gap between germline ends came to 4 bases. The germline V gene encodes CDR1 MNHEY and CDR2 SVGAGI. The CDR3 sequence: CASSYLDTIYF. The CDR3 DNA sequence: TGTGCCAGCAGTTACCTGGACACCATATATTTT.

The rearrangement links TRBV18 to TRBJ1-2; possibly TRBD1 for D (6 bases). In germline, CDR1 is KGHSH, CDR2 LQKENI. The CDR3 is made up of 16 amino acids. V lost 4 bases, J lost 3 bases, and 18 bases lay in between. CDR3 residues: CASSLDRDKSYYGYTF. The CDR3, as DNA: TGTGCCAGCTCACTCGACCGGGACAAGAGTTACTATGGCTACACCTTC.